This entry is about one T cell receptor (beta chain). The data were taken from a study of blood T cell repertoires in COVID-19. As originally analysed: The assay estimated nucleated cells by amplifying reference gene primers. Sequenced by immunoSEQ multiplex PCR; TCRdb stores in-frame clones only, minus some. The V and J calls and clone size are taken from that table; D and trimming were inferred from the DNA. There are approximately 230,000 clones in the sample; approximately 90% occur only once, and roughly 3% lies in the top ten. The receptor was derived from a man younger than 30 with active or convalescent COVID-19. The sample consisted of peripheral blood.

The CDR3 region has the DNA TGTGCCAGCAGTGAACAGCGGGGGTTCGGCAATGAGCAGTTCTTC. Amino acid sequence: CASSEQRGFGNEQFF. The V and J genes are TRBV2 and TRBJ2-1, with 8 bases lining up with TRBD2. Trimming took 2 bases from V and 6 from J; bases not matched to a gene: 6. This CDR3 comprises 15 residues. CDR1 is SNHLY, CDR2 FYNNEI, per germline.